These T cell receptor beta chains were read from a single sample in a study of T cell changes during pregnancy in multiple sclerosis. Sequencing used immunoSEQ multiplex PCR; TCRdb keeps in-frame clones, though not all of them. This table holds 40,000 to 55,000 clones, roughly 88% found once. Source: peripheral blood, taken in the first trimester of pregnancy. The receptors were gathered from a female donor in good health, enrolled as a control in a pregnancy study. Both conserved end residues are part of each CDR3. D genes are given only for firm matches. The size of a clone is reported for some rows only, either as once, few or many, or as a class for expanded clones.

j_call: TRBJ2-2; clone_size: .; d_call: .; v_call: TRBV20-1; cdr3_length: 11; cdr3_nt: TGCAGTGCTAGCGGCACCGGGGAGCTGTTTTTT; cdr3_aa: CSASGTGELFF
j_call: TRBJ1-1; clone_size: once; d_call: TRBD1; v_call: TRBV5-1; cdr3_length: 14; cdr3_nt: TGCGCCAGCAGCATCGGGACAGAGAACACTGAAGCTTTCTTT; cdr3_aa: CASSIGTENTEAFF
j_call: TRBJ2-5; clone_size: once; d_call: TRBD2; v_call: TRBV11-2; cdr3_length: 13; cdr3_nt: TGTGCCAGCAGCTTATGGGGGGGAGAGACCCAGTACTTC; cdr3_aa: CASSLWGGETQYF
j_call: TRBJ2-7; clone_size: .; d_call: .; v_call: TRBV7-2; cdr3_length: 13; cdr3_nt: TGTGCCAGCAGCTTAGTAGGGGTCGGGGAGCAGTACTTC; cdr3_aa: CASSLVGVGEQYF
j_call: TRBJ1-5; clone_size: .; d_call: .; v_call: TRBV28; cdr3_length: 14; cdr3_nt: TGTGCCAGCAAGAGAGGAGTAAGCAATCAGCCCCAGCATTTT; cdr3_aa: CASKRGVSNQPQHF
j_call: TRBJ2-3; clone_size: .; d_call: .; v_call: TRBV5-5; cdr3_length: 11; cdr3_nt: TGTGCCAGCAGCTCTACAGATACGCAGTATTTT; cdr3_aa: CASSSTDTQYF
j_call: TRBJ1-5; clone_size: .; d_call: .; v_call: TRBV5-1; cdr3_length: 15; cdr3_nt: TGCGCCAGCAGCCTGTCGGGGAGGGCGGATCAGCCCCAGCATTTT; cdr3_aa: CASSLSGRADQPQHF
j_call: TRBJ2-3; clone_size: .; d_call: .; v_call: TRBV5-1; cdr3_length: 17; cdr3_nt: TGCGCCAGCAGCTTGGCCGTTTCGCGTCTCGGGGGAGATACGCAGTATTTT; cdr3_aa: CASSLAVSRLGGDTQYF
j_call: TRBJ1-6; clone_size: .; d_call: .; v_call: TRBV28; cdr3_length: 11; cdr3_nt: TGTGCCAGCAGTTCTGGAGGCCCCCTCCACTTT; cdr3_aa: CASSSGGPLHF
j_call: TRBJ1-4; clone_size: .; d_call: TRBD1; v_call: TRBV18; cdr3_length: 15; cdr3_nt: TGTGCCAGCTCACCGTACGCGGACAGGGGGGAAAAACTGTTTTTT; cdr3_aa: CASSPYADRGEKLFF
j_call: TRBJ1-2; clone_size: once; d_call: TRBD1; v_call: TRBV5-1; cdr3_length: 14; cdr3_nt: TGCGCCAGCAGCCAGGGACAGGTAGCCTATGGCTACACCTTC; cdr3_aa: CASSQGQVAYGYTF
j_call: TRBJ2-3; clone_size: .; d_call: TRBD2; v_call: TRBV7-9; cdr3_length: 15; cdr3_nt: TGTGCCAGCAGCTTACCAGCGGGAGGACCTGATACGCAGTATTTT; cdr3_aa: CASSLPAGGPDTQYF
j_call: TRBJ2-7; clone_size: .; d_call: .; v_call: TRBV29-1; cdr3_length: 14; cdr3_nt: TGCAGCGTGCAAAGACAGCTTGGCTCGGACGAGCAGTACTTC; cdr3_aa: CSVQRQLGSDEQYF
j_call: TRBJ2-7; clone_size: .; d_call: .; v_call: TRBV11-2; cdr3_length: 11; cdr3_nt: TGTGCCAGCAGCTTAGTCGGCGAGCAGTACTTC; cdr3_aa: CASSLVGEQYF
j_call: TRBJ2-2; clone_size: .; d_call: .; v_call: TRBV19; cdr3_length: 17; cdr3_nt: TGTGCCAGTACCACCCAAACAGGGATGGGAAGAACCGGGGAGCTGTTTTTT; cdr3_aa: CASTTQTGMGRTGELFF
j_call: TRBJ1-5; clone_size: .; d_call: TRBD1; v_call: TRBV5-6; cdr3_length: 15; cdr3_nt: TGTGCCAGCACCGCCAGGGGGGATAGCAATCAGCCCCAGCATTTT; cdr3_aa: CASTARGDSNQPQHF
j_call: TRBJ2-2; clone_size: .; d_call: TRBD1; v_call: TRBV5-1; cdr3_length: 16; cdr3_nt: TGCGCCAGCAGCTTGGTTGGACAGGGTAGGACCGGGGAGCTGTTTTTT; cdr3_aa: CASSLVGQGRTGELFF
j_call: TRBJ2-1; clone_size: .; d_call: TRBD2; v_call: TRBV4-3; cdr3_length: 15; cdr3_nt: TGCGCCAGCAGTCCCACCAGCGGGAGCGGCAATGAGCAGTTCTTC; cdr3_aa: CASSPTSGSGNEQFF
j_call: TRBJ1-1; clone_size: once; d_call: TRBD1; v_call: TRBV27; cdr3_length: 14; cdr3_nt: TGTGCCAGCAGTATGACAGGGGCCCTACGGGGAGCTTTCTTT; cdr3_aa: CASSMTGALRGAFF
j_call: TRBJ2-1; clone_size: .; d_call: TRBD2; v_call: TRBV6-5; cdr3_length: 15; cdr3_nt: TGTGCCAGCAGTTCATTTCTAGCGGGGGGGCTCCGGCAGTTCTTC; cdr3_aa: CASSSFLAGGLRQFF
j_call: TRBJ1-5; clone_size: .; d_call: TRBD1; v_call: TRBV6-1; cdr3_length: 13; cdr3_nt: TGTGCCAGCAGTGTGGACAGGGGCCAGCCCCAGCATTTT; cdr3_aa: CASSVDRGQPQHF
j_call: TRBJ2-2; clone_size: .; d_call: TRBD2; v_call: TRBV2; cdr3_length: 15; cdr3_nt: TGTGCCAGCACTAGCGGGGGGGGGCCCACCGGGGAGCTGTTTTTT; cdr3_aa: CASTSGGGPTGELFF
j_call: TRBJ2-4; clone_size: once; d_call: TRBD2; v_call: TRBV28; cdr3_length: 13; cdr3_nt: TGTGCCAGCAGCCGGGGAGGGAGAAACATTCAGTACTTC; cdr3_aa: CASSRGGRNIQYF
j_call: TRBJ1-5; clone_size: .; d_call: .; v_call: TRBV19; cdr3_length: 15; cdr3_nt: TGTGCCAGTAGTATATTCGGGGTATCGAATCAGCCCCAGCATTTT; cdr3_aa: CASSIFGVSNQPQHF
j_call: TRBJ2-7; clone_size: .; d_call: .; v_call: TRBV7-9; cdr3_length: 13; cdr3_nt: TGTGCCAGCAGCCCCAGGCTGAGTCACGAGCAGTACTTC; cdr3_aa: CASSPRLSHEQYF
j_call: TRBJ1-5; clone_size: .; d_call: .; v_call: TRBV23-1; cdr3_length: 15; cdr3_nt: TGCGCCAGCAGTCAACGGCAGGGCGGCAATCAGCCCCAGCATTTT; cdr3_aa: CASSQRQGGNQPQHF
j_call: TRBJ2-7; clone_size: .; d_call: .; v_call: TRBV6-5; cdr3_length: 14; cdr3_nt: TGTGCCAGCGTACGAGGGGGTGGTTCCTACGAGCAGTACTTC; cdr3_aa: CASVRGGGSYEQYF
j_call: TRBJ1-3; clone_size: .; d_call: .; v_call: TRBV4-1; cdr3_length: 15; cdr3_nt: TGCGCCAGCAGCCAAGACGGAGGGACTGGAAACACCATATATTTT; cdr3_aa: CASSQDGGTGNTIYF
j_call: TRBJ2-1; clone_size: .; d_call: TRBD1; v_call: TRBV19; cdr3_length: 17; cdr3_nt: TGTGCCAGTAGTGTAGAAAGACCGGGACAGGGTAAGGATGAGCAGTTCTTC; cdr3_aa: CASSVERPGQGKDEQFF
j_call: TRBJ2-5; clone_size: .; d_call: .; v_call: TRBV10-3; cdr3_length: 14; cdr3_nt: TGTGCCATCTCTGACAGTTCCAGAGAAAAGACCCAGTACTTC; cdr3_aa: CAISDSSREKTQYF
j_call: TRBJ1-1; clone_size: .; d_call: TRBD1; v_call: TRBV30; cdr3_length: 13; cdr3_nt: TGTGCCTGGAGGAGACAGGGACTTACTGAAGCTTTCTTT; cdr3_aa: CAWRRQGLTEAFF
j_call: TRBJ2-7; clone_size: .; d_call: .; v_call: TRBV6-1; cdr3_length: 13; cdr3_nt: TGTGCCAGCAGTGAAGGACACTTATACGAGCAGTACTTC; cdr3_aa: CASSEGHLYEQYF
j_call: TRBJ2-3; clone_size: .; d_call: .; v_call: TRBV11-2; cdr3_length: 14; cdr3_nt: TGTGCCAGCAGCCCGAGACAGCACACAGATACGCAGTATTTT; cdr3_aa: CASSPRQHTDTQYF
j_call: TRBJ1-3; clone_size: .; d_call: TRBD1; v_call: TRBV7-2; cdr3_length: 15; cdr3_nt: TGTGCCAGCAGCCTGGGGACAGTCTCTGGAAACACCATATATTTT; cdr3_aa: CASSLGTVSGNTIYF
j_call: TRBJ2-7; clone_size: once; d_call: .; v_call: TRBV5-1; cdr3_length: 15; cdr3_nt: TGCGCCAGCAGCTTGGGGGGGACAAGAAACCACGAGCAGTACTTC; cdr3_aa: CASSLGGTRNHEQYF
j_call: TRBJ2-7; clone_size: .; d_call: TRBD2; v_call: TRBV5-1; cdr3_length: 15; cdr3_nt: TGCGCCAGCAGCCCCGGGGGAGCGGGGGGTTTTAGGCAGTACTTC; cdr3_aa: CASSPGGAGGFRQYF
j_call: TRBJ2-1; clone_size: .; d_call: .; v_call: TRBV4-1; cdr3_length: 16; cdr3_nt: TGCGCCAGCAGCCAAACAACAGGTGGTTCCTACAATGAGCAGTTCTTC; cdr3_aa: CASSQTTGGSYNEQFF
j_call: TRBJ1-4; clone_size: few; d_call: .; v_call: TRBV6-5; cdr3_length: 14; cdr3_nt: TGTGCCAGCAGTTACACCGCCGGTGAGGAAAAACTGTTTTTT; cdr3_aa: CASSYTAGEEKLFF
j_call: TRBJ2-3; clone_size: .; d_call: TRBD2; v_call: TRBV10-3; cdr3_length: 15; cdr3_nt: TGTGCCACGAGACTAGCGGGGGGGCCCACAGATACGCAGTATTTT; cdr3_aa: CATRLAGGPTDTQYF
j_call: TRBJ2-3; clone_size: .; d_call: .; v_call: TRBV27; cdr3_length: 14; cdr3_nt: TGTGCCACCATCTATTTCTATGGCACAGATACGCAGTATTTT; cdr3_aa: CATIYFYGTDTQYF
j_call: TRBJ2-2; clone_size: once; d_call: TRBD2; v_call: TRBV4-1; cdr3_length: 16; cdr3_nt: TGCGCCAGCAGCTCTACTAGCGGGGGGGCCGTCGGGGAGCTGTTTTTT; cdr3_aa: CASSSTSGGAVGELFF
j_call: TRBJ2-2; clone_size: .; d_call: .; v_call: TRBV7-2; cdr3_length: 14; cdr3_nt: TGTGCCAGCAGCTTAGTTAGGAACACCGGGGAGCTGTTTTTT; cdr3_aa: CASSLVRNTGELFF
j_call: TRBJ1-2; clone_size: .; d_call: TRBD1; v_call: TRBV30; cdr3_length: 14; cdr3_nt: TGTGCCTGGAGCCAGACAGGGATGGGGTATGGCTACACCTTC; cdr3_aa: CAWSQTGMGYGYTF
j_call: TRBJ2-1; clone_size: .; d_call: TRBD1; v_call: TRBV7-3; cdr3_length: 16; cdr3_nt: TGTGCCAGCAGCTTTAGGGTCGGGACAGGGCGGAATGAGCAGTTCTTC; cdr3_aa: CASSFRVGTGRNEQFF
j_call: TRBJ2-6; clone_size: .; d_call: .; v_call: TRBV27; cdr3_length: 14; cdr3_nt: TGTGCCAGCAGCCGGGAAGCTGGGGCCAACGTCCTGACTTTC; cdr3_aa: CASSREAGANVLTF
j_call: TRBJ2-7; clone_size: .; d_call: TRBD2; v_call: TRBV25-1; cdr3_length: 16; cdr3_nt: TGTGCCAGCAGGGGGGGACTAGCGGGAGGGACCTACGAGCAGTACTTC; cdr3_aa: CASRGGLAGGTYEQYF
j_call: TRBJ2-7; clone_size: .; d_call: TRBD2; v_call: TRBV7-9; cdr3_length: 16; cdr3_nt: TGTGCCAGCAGTTGGGTCCTAGCGGGAGTCTCCTACGAGCAGTACTTC; cdr3_aa: CASSWVLAGVSYEQYF
j_call: TRBJ2-7; clone_size: .; d_call: .; v_call: TRBV11-1; cdr3_length: 15; cdr3_nt: TGTGCCAGCAGCTCAAGTTCCAGGGTCGTCCACGAGCAGTACTTC; cdr3_aa: CASSSSSRVVHEQYF
j_call: TRBJ2-2; clone_size: .; d_call: .; v_call: TRBV7-8; cdr3_length: 16; cdr3_nt: TGTGCCAGCAGCTTGCAGGGAAGGTCGAACACCGGGGAGCTGTTTTTT; cdr3_aa: CASSLQGRSNTGELFF
j_call: TRBJ2-7; clone_size: .; d_call: .; v_call: TRBV5-1; cdr3_length: 14; cdr3_nt: TGCGCCAGCAGCTTGTATAGCGGTCACTACGAGCAGTACTTC; cdr3_aa: CASSLYSGHYEQYF
j_call: TRBJ1-2; clone_size: .; d_call: .; v_call: TRBV27; cdr3_length: 13; cdr3_nt: TGTGCCAGCAGTTTATTTAAGGGCAGGGAAAATACCTTC; cdr3_aa: CASSLFKGRENTF